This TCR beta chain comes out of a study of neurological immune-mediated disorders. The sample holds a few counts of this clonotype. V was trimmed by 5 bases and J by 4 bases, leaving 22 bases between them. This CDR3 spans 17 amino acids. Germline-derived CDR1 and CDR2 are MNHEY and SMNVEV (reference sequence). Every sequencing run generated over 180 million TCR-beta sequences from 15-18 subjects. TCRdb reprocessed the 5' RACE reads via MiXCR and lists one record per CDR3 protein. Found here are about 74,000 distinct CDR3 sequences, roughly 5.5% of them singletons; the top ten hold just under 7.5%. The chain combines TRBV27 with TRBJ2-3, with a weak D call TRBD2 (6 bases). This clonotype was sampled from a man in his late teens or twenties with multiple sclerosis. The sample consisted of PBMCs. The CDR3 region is CASSTGLTIEDADTQYF. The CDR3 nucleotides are TGTGCCAGCAGTACGGGACTGACTATCGAGGACGCAGATACGCAGTATTTT.